Following are 17 T cell receptor beta chains from one sample sequenced in a study of blood T cell repertoires in COVID-19. Profiled with immunoSEQ multiplex PCR; TCRdb holds only in-frame clones, not every one. The sample lists more than 90,000 clones; about 84% were seen once. Sequenced: peripheral blood. All receptors come from a human donor in a cohort sampled during active COVID-19.

In DNA form, the CDR3 reads TGTGCCAGTAGAACCGACAGAAGCACTGAAGCTTTCTTT. Protein: CASRTDRSTEAFF. The rearrangement links TRBV19 to TRBJ1-1; a weak D match, TRBD1 (5 bases). Germline values: CDR1 LNHDA, CDR2 SQIVND (reference sequence). The CDR3 has 13 residues. V was shortened by 6 bases and J by 4 bases, with 12 bases between the two germline ends.

The CDR3 loop is CASSRRGQTTNSPLHF. The CDR3 region has the DNA TGTGCCAGCAGCCGGCGGGGGCAGACCACTAATTCACCCCTCCACTTT. This chain uses TRBV7-9 with TRBJ1-6; tentative D call: TRBD1 (6 bases). The CDR3 contains 16 residues. V lost 5 bases, J lost 6 bases, and 17 bases lay in between. Germline assignment: CDR1 SEHNR and CDR2 FQNEAQ (reference sequence).

This clone is a singleton in its sample. The chain carries TRBV27 and TRBJ2-3; D not resolved. The V end lost 8 bases, the J end lost 0 bases, and 12 bases lay between the germline ends. Germline CDR1 MNHEY, CDR2 SMNVEV (reference sequence). The CDR3 totals 14 residues. CDR3 sequence: CASRAVPSTDTQYF. CDR3 coding DNA: TGTGCCAGCCGCGCGGTCCCTAGCACAGATACGCAGTATTTT.

The chain carries TRBV20-1 and TRBJ1-1; a possible D gene is TRBD1 (5 bases). Germline V gene sequence: CDR1 DFQATT, CDR2 SNEGSKA (reference sequence). Trimming removed 3 bases from V and 0 bases from J, with 20 bases in between. The CDR3 runs 17 residues. CDR3 nucleotide sequence: TGCAGTGCTAGTGGGGGTGGGGAGTCATCCATGAACACTGAAGCTTTCTTT. Encoded protein: CSASGGGESSMNTEAFF.

The chain carries TRBV3-1 (or the pseudogene TRBV3-2) and TRBJ2-3; 11 nucleotides match TRBD2. There are 20 residues in the CDR3. Germline loops: CDR1 LGHDT, CDR2 YNNKEL (reference sequence). The trim removed 4 bases at V and 1 base at J, leaving 16 bases unmatched. CDR3 coding DNA: TGTGCCAGCAGCCCGCCCGCGGGCCTAGCGGGGGGTGGAGGCACAGATACGCAGTATTTT. Its protein product is CASSPPAGLAGGGGTDTQYF.

The chain uses TRBV19 and TRBJ2-7; 11 bases match TRBD2. The CDR3 consists of 13 residues. Germline V gene data show CDR1 as LNHDA and CDR2 as SQIVND (reference sequence). The J segment lost 2 bases and the V segment lost 8 bases, leaving 2 bases of the junction unmatched. This CDR3 reads CASGSGRAYEQYF. In nucleotides, the CDR3 is TGTGCCAGTGGTAGCGGGAGGGCCTACGAGCAGTACTTC.

J is TRBJ1-3 and V is TRBV4-3; 8 nucleotides agree with TRBD1. Unmatched junction bases numbered 4, after V lost 4 bases and J lost 2 bases. From germline, CDR1 is LGHNA and CDR2 YSLEER. The CDR3 has 15 amino acids. Here the CDR3 reads CASSLGTGTGNTIYF. CDR3 DNA: TGCGCCAGCAGCCTTGGGACAGGAACTGGAAACACCATATATTTT.

The V call is TRBV27, the J call TRBJ2-5; possible D gene TRBD2, 5 bases. Germline lookup yields CDR1 MNHEY and CDR2 SMNVEV (reference sequence). The CDR3 totals 15 residues. V was cut by 3 bases and J by 4 bases, with 15 bases left in between. The DNA for the CDR3 is TGTGCCAGCAGTTTTAGGTTTGGCCTAGCAGAGACCCAGTACTTC. This codes for CASSFRFGLAETQYF.

This rearrangement joins TRBV6-2 or TRBV6-3 to TRBJ2-3; TRBD2 aligns across 10 bases. Germline V CDR1 and CDR2: MNHEY, SVGEGT. V lost 6 bases and J lost 2; bases outside the gene matches: 14. The CDR3 extends over 18 amino acids. CDR3 sequence reads: CASSPRTQLAGSTDTQYF. The CDR3 DNA reads TGTGCCAGCAGCCCTCGAACCCAACTAGCGGGGTCCACAGATACGCAGTATTTT.

V usage is TRBV3-1 (or the pseudogene TRBV3-2) and J usage is TRBJ1-5; 7 nucleotides match TRBD1. Per the germline V gene, CDR1 is LGHDT and CDR2 is YNNKEL (reference sequence). The CDR3 is made up of 14 amino acids. The V and J ends lost 4 bases and 5 bases, in that order; junction bases with no gene match: 5. The CDR3 protein is CASSPGTAYQPQHF. The CDR3 DNA is TGTGCCAGCAGCCCAGGGACAGCCTATCAGCCCCAGCATTTT.

The chain is built from TRBV7-3 and TRBJ1-2; D remains unclear. From germline, CDR1 is SGHTA and CDR2 FQGTGA. V lost 0 bases, J lost 7 bases, and 12 bases lay in between. The CDR3 has 14 residues. The CDR3 region is CASSLTSGGGGYTF. DNA of the CDR3: TGTGCCAGCAGCTTAACTAGTGGTGGCGGTGGCTACACCTTC.

J is TRBJ1-1 and V is TRBV11-3; no firm D call. Germline V gene sequence: CDR1 SGHNT, CDR2 YENEEA. The CDR3 covers 12 residues. Deletions cut 5 bases from V and 3 bases from J, with 7 bases between. The CDR3 here is CASSLGDTEAFF. CDR3 DNA: TGTGCCAGCAGCCTGGGCGACACTGAAGCTTTCTTT.

The chain is built from TRBV5-5 and TRBJ1-6, with 7 positions matching TRBD1. Germline V gene sequence: CDR1 SGHKS, CDR2 YYEKEE (reference sequence). J was trimmed by 7 bases and V by 1 base; bases with no gene match: 11. This CDR3 is 17 amino acids long. The CDR3 DNA sequence: TGTGCCAGCAGCTTGAGCGTTTGGGGACAGCCCAATTCACCCCTCCACTTT. Its translation: CASSLSVWGQPNSPLHF.

The genes are TRBV5-6 and TRBJ1-1; D uncertain. CDR3 length: 16 residues. V gave up 3 bases and J gave up 2 bases, with 17 bases separating them. Germline V lookup: CDR1 SGHDT, CDR2 YYEEEE. CDR3 sequence reads: CASSSLRTRLNTEAFF. CDR3 in DNA: TGTGCCAGCAGCTCTCTCAGGACTAGATTAAACACTGAAGCTTTCTTT.

The gene calls are TRBV7-2 and TRBJ1-4; D is uncertain. The germline V gene encodes CDR1 SGHTA and CDR2 FQGNSA. The CDR3 sequence is 15 residues long. The germline V and J ends were trimmed by 3 bases and 0 bases, with 8 bases remaining between them. The CDR3 DNA reads TGTGCCAGCAGCTTGGAGCAAGCAACTAATGAAAAACTGTTTTTT. Residues: CASSLEQATNEKLFF.

This sequence joins TRBV19 and TRBJ2-3; D uncertain. V lost 3 bases, J lost 0 bases, and 10 bases lay in between. Germline values: CDR1 LNHDA, CDR2 SQIVND (reference sequence). The CDR3 runs to 15 residues. The CDR3, as DNA: TGTGCCAGTAGTATCCAAGTAGTGAGCACAGATACGCAGTATTTT. It codes for CASSIQVVSTDTQYF.

This rearrangement joins TRBV3-1 (or the pseudogene TRBV3-2) to TRBJ2-7; 8 bases are a match to TRBD2. Germline trimming cut 4 bases from V and 6 bases from J; bases unmatched to any gene: 11. The CDR3 sequence is 15 residues long. Looked up from germline, CDR1 is LGHDT and CDR2 is YNNKEL (reference sequence). For the CDR3, the DNA is TGTGCCAGCAGCCCAGGCGGGACTAGGGTTCGCGAGCAGTACTTC. Its translation: CASSPGGTRVREQYF.